A selection of T cell receptor beta chains follows, all from one sample in a study of blood T cell repertoires in COVID-19. Clones were read by immunoSEQ multiplex PCR, and TCRdb kept only the in-frame ones, dropping some. The sample comprises 300,000 to 450,000 clones, around nine tenths of which are singletons, and roughly 3.9% rests with the top ten. Sequencing was performed on peripheral blood. Receptor source: a woman aged 55-69 years with COVID-19, enrolled during active disease. CDR3s include the opening cysteine and the closing phenylalanine or tryptophan. A D gene is named only where the DNA matches it firmly. A clone size is listed for some rows: how often the clone was seen (once, few, many), or a class if it is expanded.

V gene	D gene	clone size	J gene	CDR3 protein	CDR3 DNA
TRBV18	.	.	TRBJ2-7	CASSPLDASEQYF	TGTGCCAGCTCACCACTCGATGCCAGCGAGCAGTACTTC
TRBV2	.	.	TRBJ2-3	CASSGLARNRGDTQYF	TGTGCCAGCAGTGGGCTGGCTCGAAACCGCGGAGATACGCAGTATTTT
TRBV5-6	.	.	TRBJ1-1	CASSFGAKNTEAFF	TGTGCCAGCAGCTTTGGGGCCAAGAACACTGAAGCTTTCTTT
TRBV28	TRBD1	.	TRBJ2-3	CASSPRDRHTDTQYF	TGTGCCAGCAGTCCCCGGGACAGACACACAGATACGCAGTATTTT
TRBV19	TRBD1	.	TRBJ2-5	CASSLDLQGAGETQYF	TGTGCCAGTAGTTTGGATTTACAGGGGGCTGGAGAGACCCAGTACTTC
TRBV18	.	.	TRBJ1-2	CASSPTQGKGRGFANYGYTF	TGTGCCAGCTCACCCACCCAGGGGAAAGGGCGTGGGTTCGCTAACTATGGCTACACCTTC
TRBV5-1	.	few	TRBJ1-1	CASSLTGIYTEAFF	TGCGCCAGCAGCTTGACAGGGATCTACACTGAAGCTTTCTTT
TRBV6-5	TRBD1	.	TRBJ1-1	CASSMTGGVTEAFF	TGTGCCAGCAGTATGACAGGGGGCGTCACTGAAGCTTTCTTT
TRBV6-5	TRBD1	few	TRBJ1-5	CASSPDQGGNQPQHF	TGTGCCAGCAGTCCGGATCAGGGGGGCAATCAGCCCCAGCATTTT
TRBV29-1	TRBD1	.	TRBJ1-1	CSGTGSSMNTEAFF	TGCAGCGGGACAGGGAGTTCCATGAACACTGAAGCTTTCTTT
TRBV6-5	TRBD1	.	TRBJ2-7	CASSSRTGSSYEQYF	TGTGCCAGCAGTTCTCGGACAGGGAGCTCCTACGAGCAGTACTTC
TRBV2	.	.	TRBJ2-1	CASSLLRSSYNEQFF	TGTGCCAGCAGTTTACTGAGGAGCTCCTACAATGAGCAGTTCTTC
TRBV6-6	.	.	TRBJ1-4	CASSYGGGQANEKLFF	TGTGCCAGCAGTTACGGCGGGGGGCAGGCTAATGAAAAACTGTTTTTT
TRBV28	TRBD1	.	TRBJ1-1	CASSLRQGASTEAFF	TGTGCCAGCAGTTTAAGACAGGGGGCTAGCACTGAAGCTTTCTTT
TRBV28	TRBD2	.	TRBJ2-1	CASSWGTSGTYNEQFF	TGTGCCAGCAGTTGGGGGACTAGCGGGACGTACAATGAGCAGTTCTTC
TRBV19	.	.	TRBJ1-5	CASSIVRGGGVNQPQHF	TGTGCCAGTAGTATTGTAAGGGGCGGTGGAGTTAATCAGCCCCAGCATTTT
TRBV2	TRBD1	.	TRBJ1-6	CASSAGTGRNSPLHF	TGTGCCAGCAGCGCAGGGACAGGGCGTAATTCACCCCTCCACTTT
TRBV18	.	.	TRBJ2-2	CASSPPTKWNTGELFF	TGTGCCAGCTCACCACCGACAAAATGGAACACCGGGGAGCTGTTTTTT
TRBV19	.	.	TRBJ1-1	CASNRLGSPEAFF	TGTGCCAGTAATAGGCTCGGGAGCCCTGAAGCTTTCTTT
TRBV5-1	TRBD1	.	TRBJ2-3	CASSPTETGSTDTQYF	TGCGCCAGCAGCCCTACCGAGACAGGGAGCACAGATACGCAGTATTTT
TRBV7-8	TRBD1	.	TRBJ1-2	CASTSGTGYTF	TGTGCCAGCACCTCCGGGACAGGATACACCTTC
TRBV5-5	.	.	TRBJ2-3	CASSLLAAGTDTQYF	TGTGCCAGCAGCTTGCTAGCAGCGGGCACAGATACGCAGTATTTT
TRBV5-1	.	.	TRBJ2-2	CASSGGGLGTGELFF	TGCGCCAGCAGCGGAGGGGGCCTGGGCACCGGGGAGCTGTTTTTT
TRBV19	TRBD1	.	TRBJ1-5	CASTLRQGTFDQPQHF	TGTGCCAGTACCCTAAGACAGGGGACATTTGATCAGCCCCAGCATTTT
TRBV5-6	TRBD1	.	TRBJ2-7	CASSSTTGARTYEQYF	TGTGCCAGCAGCTCGACCACAGGGGCCCGAACCTACGAGCAGTACTTC
TRBV15	.	few	TRBJ1-1	CATKKGLMNTEAFF	TGTGCCACCAAGAAGGGGTTGATGAACACTGAAGCTTTCTTT
TRBV3-1/TRBV3-2	.	.	TRBJ1-6	CASSQLSTSYNSPLHF	TGTGCCAGCAGCCAGCTAAGTACCTCCTATAATTCACCCCTCCACTTT
TRBV28	.	once	TRBJ1-4	CASSLYRRFPYEKLFF	TGTGCCAGCAGTTTATACCGCCGGTTTCCGTATGAAAAACTGTTTTTT
TRBV28	.	.	TRBJ1-1	CASSPPRSRDEAFF	TGTGCCAGCAGCCCCCCGCGGTCCAGGGATGAAGCTTTCTTT
TRBV27	.	.	TRBJ2-3	CASRGGWLNTDTQYF	TGTGCCAGCAGAGGGGGTTGGCTGAACACAGATACGCAGTATTTT
TRBV2	.	.	TRBJ2-5	CASSGPRGGETQYF	TGTGCCAGCAGCGGCCCCCGGGGAGGTGAGACCCAGTACTTC
TRBV19	TRBD1	.	TRBJ1-2	CASRETGRNYGYTF	TGTGCCAGTAGAGAGACAGGGCGCAACTATGGCTACACCTTC
TRBV6-1	.	.	TRBJ2-3	CASSELGGTDTQYF	TGTGCCAGCAGTGAATTAGGGGGCACAGATACGCAGTATTTT
TRBV11-1	.	.	TRBJ2-7	CASSLRGGGRGYEQYF	TGTGCCAGCAGCCTCCGCGGCGGGGGCCGAGGCTACGAGCAGTACTTC
TRBV5-1	.	.	TRBJ2-7	CASSLDYSYEQYF	TGCGCCAGCAGCTTAGACTACTCCTACGAGCAGTACTTC
TRBV5-8	.	once	TRBJ1-3	CASSSRARPGGTIYF	TGTGCCAGCAGCTCTAGGGCCCGTCCGGGGGGCACCATATATTTT
TRBV12-3/TRBV12-4	.	.	TRBJ1-5	CASSPYNQPQHF	TGTGCCAGCAGTCCCTACAATCAGCCCCAGCATTTT